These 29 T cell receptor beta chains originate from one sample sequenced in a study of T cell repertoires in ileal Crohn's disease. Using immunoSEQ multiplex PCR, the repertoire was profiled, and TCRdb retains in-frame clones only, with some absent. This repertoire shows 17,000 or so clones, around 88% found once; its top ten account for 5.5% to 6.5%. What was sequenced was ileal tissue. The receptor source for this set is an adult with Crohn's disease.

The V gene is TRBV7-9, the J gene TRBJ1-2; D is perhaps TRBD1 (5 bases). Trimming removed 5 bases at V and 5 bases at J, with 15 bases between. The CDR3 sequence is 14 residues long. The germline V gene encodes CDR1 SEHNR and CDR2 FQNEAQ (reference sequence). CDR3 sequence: CASSLDGGLYGYTF. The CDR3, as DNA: TGTGCCAGCAGCCTCGACGGGGGGTTATATGGCTACACCTTC.

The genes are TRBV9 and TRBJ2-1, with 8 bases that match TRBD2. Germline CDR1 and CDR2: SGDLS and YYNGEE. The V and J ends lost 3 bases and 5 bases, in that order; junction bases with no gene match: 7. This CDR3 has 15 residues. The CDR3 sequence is CASSAKREPHNEQFF. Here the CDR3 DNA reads TGTGCCAGCAGCGCCAAGCGGGAGCCCCACAATGAGCAGTTCTTC.

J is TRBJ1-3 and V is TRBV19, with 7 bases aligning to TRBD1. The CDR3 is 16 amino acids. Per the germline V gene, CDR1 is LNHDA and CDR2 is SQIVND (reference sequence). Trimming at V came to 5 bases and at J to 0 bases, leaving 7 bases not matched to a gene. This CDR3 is CASSLVTGASGNTIYF. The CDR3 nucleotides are TGTGCCAGTAGTCTCGTCACAGGGGCCTCTGGAAACACCATATATTTT. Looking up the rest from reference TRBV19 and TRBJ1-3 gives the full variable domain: DGGITQSPKYLFRKEGQNVTLSCEQNLNHDAMYWYRQDPGQGLRLIYYSQIVNDFQKGDIAEGYSVSREKKESFPLTVTSAQKNPTAFYLCASSLVTGASGNTIYFGEGSWLTVV.

The CDR3: CASSSLQGGDTEAFF. DNA of the CDR3: TGTGCCAGCAGTTCCCTACAGGGAGGGGACACTGAAGCTTTCTTT. V is TRBV6-1 and J is TRBJ1-1; D possibly corresponds to TRBD1 (6 bases). Germline V CDR1 and CDR2: MNHNS, SASEGT. V shed 5 bases and J shed 3 bases, with 16 bases lying between them. The CDR3 is made up of 15 amino acids.

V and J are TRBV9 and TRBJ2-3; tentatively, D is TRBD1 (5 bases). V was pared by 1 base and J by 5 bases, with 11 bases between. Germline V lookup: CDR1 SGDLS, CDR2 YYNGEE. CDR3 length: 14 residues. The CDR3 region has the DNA TGTGCCAGCAGCGTATTAGGGGATAGAGATACGCAGTATTTT. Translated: CASSVLGDRDTQYF.

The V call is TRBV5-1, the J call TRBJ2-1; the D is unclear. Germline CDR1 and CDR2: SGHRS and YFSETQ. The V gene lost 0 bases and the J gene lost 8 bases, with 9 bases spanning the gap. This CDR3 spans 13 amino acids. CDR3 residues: CASSLGFVDEQFF. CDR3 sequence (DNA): TGCGCCAGCAGCTTGGGTTTTGTAGATGAGCAGTTCTTC.

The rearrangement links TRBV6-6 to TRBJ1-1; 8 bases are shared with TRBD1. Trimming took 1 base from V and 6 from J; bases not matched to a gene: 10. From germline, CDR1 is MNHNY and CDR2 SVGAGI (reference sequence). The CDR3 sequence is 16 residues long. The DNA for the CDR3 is TGTGCCAGCAGTTACTATCGATCAGGGGGCGAGTCTGAAGCTTTCTTT. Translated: CASSYYRSGGESEAFF.

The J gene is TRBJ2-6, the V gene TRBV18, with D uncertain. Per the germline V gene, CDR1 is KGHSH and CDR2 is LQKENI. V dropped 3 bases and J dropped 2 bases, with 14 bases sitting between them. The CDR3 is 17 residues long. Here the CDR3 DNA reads TGTGCCAGCTCACCTCAGGTGACGATAGCTGGGGCCAACGTCCTGACTTTC. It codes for CASSPQVTIAGANVLTF.

The CDR3 region has the DNA TGCGCCAGCAGGGATGGGACTAGCGGAGAGACCCAGTACTTC. Protein sequence: CASRDGTSGETQYF. The chain couples TRBV10-2 to TRBJ2-5, with 11 bases matching TRBD2. CDR1 WSHSY and CDR2 SAAADI come from the germline V gene. CDR3 length: 14 residues. The ends lost 6 bases at V and 4 bases at J; junction bases unmatched: 4.

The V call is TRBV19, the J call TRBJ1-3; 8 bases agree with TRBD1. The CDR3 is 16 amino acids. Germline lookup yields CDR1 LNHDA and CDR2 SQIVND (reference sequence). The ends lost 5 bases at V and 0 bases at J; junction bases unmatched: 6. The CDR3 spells CASSVGQGSSGNTIYF. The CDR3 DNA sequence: TGTGCCAGTAGTGTCGGACAGGGAAGCTCTGGAAACACCATATATTTT. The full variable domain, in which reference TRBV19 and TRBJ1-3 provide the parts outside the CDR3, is DGGITQSPKYLFRKEGQNVTLSCEQNLNHDAMYWYRQDPGQGLRLIYYSQIVNDFQKGDIAEGYSVSREKKESFPLTVTSAQKNPTAFYLCASSVGQGSSGNTIYFGEGSWLTVV.

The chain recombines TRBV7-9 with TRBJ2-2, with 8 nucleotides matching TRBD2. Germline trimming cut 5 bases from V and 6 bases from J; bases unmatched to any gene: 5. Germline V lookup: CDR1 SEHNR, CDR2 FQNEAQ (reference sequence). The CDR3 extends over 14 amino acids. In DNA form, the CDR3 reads TGTGCCAGCAGCCTGGGACTAGATGCCGGGGAGCTGTTTTTT. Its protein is CASSLGLDAGELFF.

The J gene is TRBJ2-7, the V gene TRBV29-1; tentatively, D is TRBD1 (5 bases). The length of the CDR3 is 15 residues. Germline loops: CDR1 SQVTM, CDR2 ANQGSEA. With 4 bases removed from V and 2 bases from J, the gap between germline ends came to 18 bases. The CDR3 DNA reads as TGCAGCGTTGCCAACCCCCAGGGAAACACCTACGAGCAGTACTTC. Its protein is CSVANPQGNTYEQYF.

CDR3 sequence: CASSPGQQNIQYF. CDR3 DNA sequence: TGTGCCAGCAGCCCGGGACAGCAAAACATTCAGTACTTC. The chain combines TRBV7-6 with TRBJ2-4; 7 positions match TRBD1. CDR3 length equals 13 residues. Germline V gene data show CDR1 as SGHVS and CDR2 as FNYEAQ. Germline trimming cut 5 bases from V and 5 bases from J; bases unmatched to any gene: 3.

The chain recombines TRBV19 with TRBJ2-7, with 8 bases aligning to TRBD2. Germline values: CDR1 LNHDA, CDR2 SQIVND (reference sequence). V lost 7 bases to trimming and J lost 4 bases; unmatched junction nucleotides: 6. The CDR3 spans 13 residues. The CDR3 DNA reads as TGTGCCAGTACGCCCAGCGGGGGATACGAGCAGTACTTC. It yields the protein CASTPSGGYEQYF.

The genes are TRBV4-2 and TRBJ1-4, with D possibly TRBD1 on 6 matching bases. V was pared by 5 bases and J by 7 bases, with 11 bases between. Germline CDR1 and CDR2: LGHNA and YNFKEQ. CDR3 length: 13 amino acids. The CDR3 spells CASSFGGGEKLFF. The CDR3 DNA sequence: TGTGCCAGCAGCTTTGGGGGCGGTGAAAAACTGTTTTTT.

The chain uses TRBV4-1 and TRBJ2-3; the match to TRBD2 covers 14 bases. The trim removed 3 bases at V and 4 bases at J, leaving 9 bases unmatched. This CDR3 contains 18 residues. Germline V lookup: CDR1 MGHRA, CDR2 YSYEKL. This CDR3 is CASSHLRLAGGVPDTQYF. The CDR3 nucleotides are TGCGCCAGCAGCCACCTCAGACTAGCGGGAGGGGTGCCAGATACGCAGTATTTT.

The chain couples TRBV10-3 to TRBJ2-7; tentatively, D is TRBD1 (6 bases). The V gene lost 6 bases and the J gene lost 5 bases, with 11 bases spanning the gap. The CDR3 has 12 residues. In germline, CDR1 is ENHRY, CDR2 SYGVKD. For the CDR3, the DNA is TGTGCCATCAGACAAGGACAGAACGAGCAGTACTTC. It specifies CAIRQGQNEQYF.

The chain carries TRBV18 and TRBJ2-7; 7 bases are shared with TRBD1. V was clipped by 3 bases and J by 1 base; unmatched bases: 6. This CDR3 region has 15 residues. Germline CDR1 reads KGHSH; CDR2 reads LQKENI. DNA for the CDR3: TGTGCCAGCTCACCTCAAAGGGACAGTTCCTACGAGCAGTACTTC. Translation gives CASSPQRDSSYEQYF.

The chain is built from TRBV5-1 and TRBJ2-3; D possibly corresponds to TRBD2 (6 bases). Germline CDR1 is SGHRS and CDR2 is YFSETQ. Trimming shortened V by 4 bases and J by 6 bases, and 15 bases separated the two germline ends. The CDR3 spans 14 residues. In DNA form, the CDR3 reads TGCGCCAGCAGCCACGGGACTCCTCGGGATACGCAGTATTTT. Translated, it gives CASSHGTPRDTQYF.

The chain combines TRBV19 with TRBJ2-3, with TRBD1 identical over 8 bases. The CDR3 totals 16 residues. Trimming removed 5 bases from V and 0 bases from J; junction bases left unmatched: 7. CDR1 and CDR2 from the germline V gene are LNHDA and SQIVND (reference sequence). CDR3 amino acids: CASSARTGFSTDTQYF. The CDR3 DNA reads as TGTGCCAGTAGTGCCCGGACAGGGTTTAGCACAGATACGCAGTATTTT.

The CDR3 DNA reads as TGTGCCAGCAGCTCGGGGAGGAGGGAGCAGTACTTC. This translates into CASSSGRREQYF. The genes are TRBV11-2 and TRBJ2-7, with D perhaps TRBD2 (6 bases). The CDR3 sequence is 12 residues long. CDR1 is SGHAT and CDR2 is FQNNGV in the germline V gene. V was shortened by 4 bases and J by 7 bases, with 11 bases between the two germline ends. Based on the CDR3 plus reference TRBV11-2 and TRBJ2-7, the full variable domain is EAGVAQSPRYKIIEKRQSVAFWCNPISGHATLYWYQQILGQGPKLLIQFQNNGVVDDSQLPKDRFSAERLKGVDSTLKIQPAKLEDSAVYLCASSSGRREQYFGPGTRLTVT.

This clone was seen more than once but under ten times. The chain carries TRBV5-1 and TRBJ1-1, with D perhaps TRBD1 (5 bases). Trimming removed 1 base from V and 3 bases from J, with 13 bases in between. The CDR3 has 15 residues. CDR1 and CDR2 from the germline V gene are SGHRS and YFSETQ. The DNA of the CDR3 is TGCGCCAGCAGCTTGTTTCGGGGGGGAGACACTGAAGCTTTCTTT. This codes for CASSLFRGGDTEAFF.

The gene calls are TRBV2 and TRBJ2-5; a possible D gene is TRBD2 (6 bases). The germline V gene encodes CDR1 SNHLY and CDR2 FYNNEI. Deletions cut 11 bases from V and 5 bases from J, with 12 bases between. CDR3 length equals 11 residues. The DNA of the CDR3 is TGTGCCGGGGACTGGGGGGAGACCCAGTACTTC. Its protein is CAGDWGETQYF.

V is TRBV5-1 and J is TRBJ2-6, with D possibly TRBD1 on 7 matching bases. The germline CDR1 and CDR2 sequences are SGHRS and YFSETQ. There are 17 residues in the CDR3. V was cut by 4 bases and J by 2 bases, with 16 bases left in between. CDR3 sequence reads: CASSPRAGGTGANVLTF. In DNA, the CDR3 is TGCGCCAGCAGCCCGAGGGCAGGGGGGACTGGGGCCAACGTCCTGACTTTC.

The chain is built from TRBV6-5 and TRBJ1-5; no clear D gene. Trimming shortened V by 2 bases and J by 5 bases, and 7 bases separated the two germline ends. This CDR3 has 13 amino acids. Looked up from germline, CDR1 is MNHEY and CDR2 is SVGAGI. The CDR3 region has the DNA TGTGCCAGCAGTTACGGGAGCGATCAGCCCCAGCATTTT. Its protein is CASSYGSDQPQHF.

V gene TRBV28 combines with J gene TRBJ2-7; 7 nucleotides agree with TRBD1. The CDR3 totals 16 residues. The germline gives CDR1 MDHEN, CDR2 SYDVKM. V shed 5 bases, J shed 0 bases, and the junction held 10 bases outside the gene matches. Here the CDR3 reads CASSPFGTAYSYEQYF. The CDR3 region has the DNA TGTGCCAGCAGTCCCTTCGGGACAGCCTACTCCTACGAGCAGTACTTC.

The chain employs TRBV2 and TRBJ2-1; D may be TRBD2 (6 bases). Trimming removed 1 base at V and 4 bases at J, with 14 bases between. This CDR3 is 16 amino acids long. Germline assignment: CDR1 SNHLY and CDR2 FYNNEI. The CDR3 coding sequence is TGTGCCAGCAGTGAAGGGAGTACTAGCTCGTACAATGAGCAGTTCTTC. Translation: CASSEGSTSSYNEQFF.

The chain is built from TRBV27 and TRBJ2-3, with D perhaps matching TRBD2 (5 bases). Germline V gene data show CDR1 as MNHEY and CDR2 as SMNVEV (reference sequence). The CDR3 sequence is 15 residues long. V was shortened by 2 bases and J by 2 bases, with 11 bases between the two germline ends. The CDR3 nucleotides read TGTGCCAGCAGTTTAAGCGGAATATACACAGATACGCAGTATTTT. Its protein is CASSLSGIYTDTQYF.

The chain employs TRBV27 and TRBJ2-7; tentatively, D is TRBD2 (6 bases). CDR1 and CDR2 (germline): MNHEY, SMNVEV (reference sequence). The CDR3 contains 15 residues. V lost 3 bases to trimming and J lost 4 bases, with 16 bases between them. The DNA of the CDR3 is TGTGCCAGCAGTTTTGGTACCGGGACTTTTTACGAGCAGTACTTC. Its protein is CASSFGTGTFYEQYF.